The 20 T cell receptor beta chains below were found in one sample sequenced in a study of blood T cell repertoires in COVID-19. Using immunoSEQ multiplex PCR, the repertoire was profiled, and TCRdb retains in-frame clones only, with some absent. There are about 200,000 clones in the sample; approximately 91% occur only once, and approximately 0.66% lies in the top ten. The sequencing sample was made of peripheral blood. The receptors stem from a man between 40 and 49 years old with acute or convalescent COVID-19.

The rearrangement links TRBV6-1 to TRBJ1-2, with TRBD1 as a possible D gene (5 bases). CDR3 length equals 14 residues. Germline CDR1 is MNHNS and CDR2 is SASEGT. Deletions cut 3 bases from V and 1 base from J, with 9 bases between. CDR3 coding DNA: TGTGCCAGCAGTGATACAGGTAGTAACTATGGCTACACCTTC. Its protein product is CASSDTGSNYGYTF.

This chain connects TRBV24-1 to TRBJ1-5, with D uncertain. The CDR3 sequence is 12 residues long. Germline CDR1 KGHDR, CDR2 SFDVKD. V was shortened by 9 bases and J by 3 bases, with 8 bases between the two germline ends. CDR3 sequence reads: CATGRDNQPQHF. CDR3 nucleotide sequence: TGTGCCACCGGTCGAGACAATCAGCCCCAGCATTTT.

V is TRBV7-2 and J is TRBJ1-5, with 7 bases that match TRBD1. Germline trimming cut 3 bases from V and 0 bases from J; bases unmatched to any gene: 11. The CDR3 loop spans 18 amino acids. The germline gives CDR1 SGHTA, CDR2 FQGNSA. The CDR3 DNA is TGTGCCAGCAGCTTCAGGACAGGAGCCACTTATAGCAATCAGCCCCAGCATTTT. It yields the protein CASSFRTGATYSNQPQHF.

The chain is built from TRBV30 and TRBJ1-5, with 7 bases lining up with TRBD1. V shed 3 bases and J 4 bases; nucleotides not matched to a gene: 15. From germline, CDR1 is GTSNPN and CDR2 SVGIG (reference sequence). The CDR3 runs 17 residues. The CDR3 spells CAWRPGESGQLNQPQHF. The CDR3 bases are TGTGCCTGGAGACCGGGGGAATCGGGACAGCTAAATCAGCCCCAGCATTTT.

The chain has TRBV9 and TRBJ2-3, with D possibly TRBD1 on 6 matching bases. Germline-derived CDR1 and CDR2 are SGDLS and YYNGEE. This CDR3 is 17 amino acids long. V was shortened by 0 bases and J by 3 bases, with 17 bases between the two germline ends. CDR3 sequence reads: CASSVEYQGLGTDTQYF. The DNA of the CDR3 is TGTGCCAGCAGCGTAGAGTACCAGGGGCTGGGGACAGATACGCAGTATTTT. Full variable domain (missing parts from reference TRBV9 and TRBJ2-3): DSGVTQTPKHLITATGQRVTLRCSPRSGDLSVYWYQQSLDQGLQFLIQYYNGEERAKGNILERFSAQQFPDLHSELNLSSLELGDSALYFCASSVEYQGLGTDTQYFGPGTRLTVL.

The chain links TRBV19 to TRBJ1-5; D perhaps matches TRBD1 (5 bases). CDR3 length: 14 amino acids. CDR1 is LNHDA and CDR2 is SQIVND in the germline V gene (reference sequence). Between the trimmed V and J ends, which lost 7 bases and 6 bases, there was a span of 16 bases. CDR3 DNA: TGTGCCAGTAACGATGGGGGGGGTATTCAGCCCCAGCATTTT. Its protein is CASNDGGGIQPQHF.

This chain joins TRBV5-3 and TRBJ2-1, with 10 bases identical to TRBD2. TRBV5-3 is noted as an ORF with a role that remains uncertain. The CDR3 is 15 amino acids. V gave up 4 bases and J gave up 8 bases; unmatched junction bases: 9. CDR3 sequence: CARSVGEREGDEQFF. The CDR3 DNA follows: TGTGCCAGAAGCGTAGGGGAGCGGGAGGGGGATGAGCAGTTCTTC.

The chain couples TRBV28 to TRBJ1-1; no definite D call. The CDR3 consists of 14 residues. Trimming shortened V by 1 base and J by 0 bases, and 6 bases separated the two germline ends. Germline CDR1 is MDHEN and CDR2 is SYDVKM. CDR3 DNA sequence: TGTGCCAGCAGTTTATATACTATGAACACTGAAGCTTTCTTT. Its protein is CASSLYTMNTEAFF.

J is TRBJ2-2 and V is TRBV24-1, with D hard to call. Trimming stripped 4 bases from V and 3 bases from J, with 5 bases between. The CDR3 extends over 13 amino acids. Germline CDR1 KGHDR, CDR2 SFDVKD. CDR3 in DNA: TGTGCCACCAGTGACCACTACACCGGGGAGCTGTTTTTT. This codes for CATSDHYTGELFF.

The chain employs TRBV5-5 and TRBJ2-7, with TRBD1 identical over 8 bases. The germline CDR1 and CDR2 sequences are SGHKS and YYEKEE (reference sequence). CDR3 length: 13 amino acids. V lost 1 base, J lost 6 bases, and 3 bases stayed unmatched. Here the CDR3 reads CASSLTDRVEQYF. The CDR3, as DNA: TGTGCCAGCAGCTTGACGGACAGGGTCGAGCAGTACTTC.

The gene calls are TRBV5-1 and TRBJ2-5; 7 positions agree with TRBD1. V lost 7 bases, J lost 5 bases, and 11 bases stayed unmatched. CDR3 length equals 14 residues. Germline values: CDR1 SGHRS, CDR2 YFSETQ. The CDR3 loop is CASSRGSGWETQYF. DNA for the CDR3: TGCGCCAGCTCCAGGGGGTCGGGGTGGGAGACCCAGTACTTC.

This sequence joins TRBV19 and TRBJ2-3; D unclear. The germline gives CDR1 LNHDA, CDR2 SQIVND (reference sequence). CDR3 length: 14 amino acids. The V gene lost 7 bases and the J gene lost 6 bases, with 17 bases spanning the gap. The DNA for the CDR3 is TGTGCCAGTACCGATGAGCCTCAAGCGGATACGCAGTATTTT. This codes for CASTDEPQADTQYF.

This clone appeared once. For the CDR3, the DNA is TGTGCCAGTAGTAACAGGGGACTCACAGATACGCAGTATTTT. Amino acid sequence: CASSNRGLTDTQYF. The rearrangement joins TRBV19 to TRBJ2-3; D is possibly TRBD1 (7 bases). V was cut by 4 bases and J by 2 bases, with 10 bases left in between. The CDR3 consists of 14 residues. Germline CDR1 and CDR2: LNHDA and SQIVND (reference sequence).

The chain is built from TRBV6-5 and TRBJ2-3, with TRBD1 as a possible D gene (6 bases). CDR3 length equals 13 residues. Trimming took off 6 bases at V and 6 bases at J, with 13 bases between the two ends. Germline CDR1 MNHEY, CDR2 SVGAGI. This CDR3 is CASRLTGSDTQYF. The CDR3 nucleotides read TGTGCCAGCAGACTGACAGGTTCGGATACGCAGTATTTT.

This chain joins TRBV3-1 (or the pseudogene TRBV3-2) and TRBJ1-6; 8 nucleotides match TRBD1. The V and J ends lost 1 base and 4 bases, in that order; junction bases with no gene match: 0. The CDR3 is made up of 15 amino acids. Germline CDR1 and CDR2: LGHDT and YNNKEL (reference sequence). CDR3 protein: CASSQGQGYNSPLHF. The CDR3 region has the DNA TGTGCCAGCAGCCAAGGACAGGGGTATAATTCACCCCTCCACTTT.

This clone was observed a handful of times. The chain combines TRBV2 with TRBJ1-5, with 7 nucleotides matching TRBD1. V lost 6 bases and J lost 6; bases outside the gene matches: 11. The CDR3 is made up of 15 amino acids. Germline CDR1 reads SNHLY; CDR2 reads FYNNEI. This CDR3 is CASRAMTGFGQPQHF. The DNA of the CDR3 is TGTGCCAGCAGGGCGATGACAGGGTTCGGTCAGCCCCAGCATTTT.

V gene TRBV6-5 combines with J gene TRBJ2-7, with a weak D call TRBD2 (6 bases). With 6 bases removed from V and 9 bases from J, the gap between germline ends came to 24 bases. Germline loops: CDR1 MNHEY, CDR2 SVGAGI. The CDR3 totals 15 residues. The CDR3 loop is CASRESLAVQGLQYF. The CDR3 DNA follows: TGTGCCAGCAGGGAGTCGTTAGCGGTCCAGGGATTGCAGTACTTC.

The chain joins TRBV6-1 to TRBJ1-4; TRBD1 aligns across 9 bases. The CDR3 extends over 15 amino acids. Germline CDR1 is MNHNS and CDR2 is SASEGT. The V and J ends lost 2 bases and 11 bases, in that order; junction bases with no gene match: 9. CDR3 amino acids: CASSERGQGTFKLFF. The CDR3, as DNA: TGTGCCAGCAGTGAAAGGGGACAGGGTACGTTCAAACTGTTTTTT.

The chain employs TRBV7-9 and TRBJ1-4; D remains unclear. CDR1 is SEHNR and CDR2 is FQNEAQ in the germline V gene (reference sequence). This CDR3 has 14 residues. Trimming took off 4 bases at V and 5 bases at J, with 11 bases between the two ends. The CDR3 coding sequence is TGTGCCAGCAGCTCGACGTCGGGGAATGAAAAACTGTTTTTT. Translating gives CASSSTSGNEKLFF.

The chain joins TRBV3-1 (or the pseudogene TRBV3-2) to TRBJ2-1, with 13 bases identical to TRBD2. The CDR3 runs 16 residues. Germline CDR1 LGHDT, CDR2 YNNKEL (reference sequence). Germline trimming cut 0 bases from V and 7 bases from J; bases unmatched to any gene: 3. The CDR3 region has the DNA TGTGCCAGCAGCCAAGATACTAGCGGGGGGGTGAATGAGCAGTTCTTC. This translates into CASSQDTSGGVNEQFF.